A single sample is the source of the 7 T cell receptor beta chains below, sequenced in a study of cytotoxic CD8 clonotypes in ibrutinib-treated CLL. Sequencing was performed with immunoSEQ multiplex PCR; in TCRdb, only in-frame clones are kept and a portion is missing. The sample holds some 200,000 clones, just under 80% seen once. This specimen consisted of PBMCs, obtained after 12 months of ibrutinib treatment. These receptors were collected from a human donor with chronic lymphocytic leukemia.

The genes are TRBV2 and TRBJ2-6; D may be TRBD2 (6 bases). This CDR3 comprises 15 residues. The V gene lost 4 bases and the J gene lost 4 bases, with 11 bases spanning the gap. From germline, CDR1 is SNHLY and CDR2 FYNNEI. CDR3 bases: TGTGCCAGCAGTGTGCGGGGTGGCGGGGCCAACGTCCTGACTTTC. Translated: CASSVRGGGANVLTF.

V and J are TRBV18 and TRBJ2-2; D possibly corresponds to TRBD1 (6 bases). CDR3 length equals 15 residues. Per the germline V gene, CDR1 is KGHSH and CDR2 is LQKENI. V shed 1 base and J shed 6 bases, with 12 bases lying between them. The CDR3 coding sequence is TGTGCCAGCTCACCACAGGAACAGGGTGCCGGGGAGCTGTTTTTT. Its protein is CASSPQEQGAGELFF.

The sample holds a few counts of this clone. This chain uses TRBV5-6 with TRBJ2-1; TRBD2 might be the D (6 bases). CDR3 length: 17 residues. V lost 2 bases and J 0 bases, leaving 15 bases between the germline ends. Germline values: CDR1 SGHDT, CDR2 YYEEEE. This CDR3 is CASSLELAPASYNEQFF. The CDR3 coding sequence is TGTGCCAGCAGCTTAGAACTAGCCCCCGCCTCCTACAATGAGCAGTTCTTC. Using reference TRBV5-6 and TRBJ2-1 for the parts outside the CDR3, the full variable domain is DAGVTQSPTHLIKTRGQQVTLRCSPKSGHDTVSWYQQALGQGPQFIFQYYEEEERQRGNFPDRFSGHQFPNYSSELNVNALLLGDSALYLCASSLELAPASYNEQFFGPGTRLTVL.

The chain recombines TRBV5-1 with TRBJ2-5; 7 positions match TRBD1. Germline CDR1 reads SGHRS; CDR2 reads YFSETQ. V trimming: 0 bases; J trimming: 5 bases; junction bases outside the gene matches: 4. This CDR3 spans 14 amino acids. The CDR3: CASSLDQGVETQYF. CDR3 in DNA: TGCGCCAGCAGCTTGGATCAGGGGGTCGAGACCCAGTACTTC.

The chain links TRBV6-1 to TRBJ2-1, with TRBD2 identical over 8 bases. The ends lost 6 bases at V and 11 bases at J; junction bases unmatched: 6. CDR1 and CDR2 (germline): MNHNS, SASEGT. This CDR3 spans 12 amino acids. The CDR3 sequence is CASSGGAPKQFF. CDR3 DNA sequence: TGTGCCAGCAGCGGGGGGGCCCCCAAGCAGTTCTTC.

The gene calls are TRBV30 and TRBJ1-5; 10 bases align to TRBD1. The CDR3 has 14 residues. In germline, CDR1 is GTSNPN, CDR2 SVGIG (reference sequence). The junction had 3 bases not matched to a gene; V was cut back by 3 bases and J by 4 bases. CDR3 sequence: CAWSSGQGNQPQHF. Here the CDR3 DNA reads TGTGCCTGGAGCTCGGGACAGGGGAATCAGCCCCAGCATTTT.

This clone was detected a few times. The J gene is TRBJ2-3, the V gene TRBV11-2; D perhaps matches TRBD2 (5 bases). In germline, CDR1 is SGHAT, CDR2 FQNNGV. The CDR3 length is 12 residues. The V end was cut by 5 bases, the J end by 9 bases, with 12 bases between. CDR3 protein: CASSEGRETQYF. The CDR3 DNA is TGTGCCAGCAGCGAAGGAAGGGAGACGCAGTATTTT. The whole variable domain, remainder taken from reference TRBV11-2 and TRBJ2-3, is EAGVAQSPRYKIIEKRQSVAFWCNPISGHATLYWYQQILGQGPKLLIQFQNNGVVDDSQLPKDRFSAERLKGVDSTLKIQPAKLEDSAVYLCASSEGRETQYFGPGTRLTVL.